The 13 T cell receptor beta chains below all came from one sample that was sequenced in a study of T-cell memory formation after mild COVID-19. TCRdb processed the 5' RACE reads anew with MiXCR; each CDR3 protein has one entry. The sample records fewer than 650,000 distinct CDR3 sequences, less than 25% being singletons. The sample taken for sequencing was PBMCs or a T cell subset sorted from them (not recorded which). The receptors derive from an adult woman who had mild COVID-19 (a few samples of this study predate the infection). Cell type and time point are not known.

This clonotype was detected only once. An end of the junction does not agree with germline; a read error may underlie this. The chain joins TRBV2 to TRBJ1-4; no clear D gene. CDR1 and CDR2 (germline): SNHLY, FYNNEI. The CDR3 totals 12 residues. CDR3 protein: CASIYPGRTICF. In nucleotides, the CDR3 is TGTGCCAGCATCTACCCCGGGAGGACGATTTGTTTT.

The sample holds a few counts of this clonotype. V and J are TRBV6-6 and TRBJ1-2; 10 bases fit TRBD1. V lost 2 bases, J lost 8 bases, and 14 bases stayed unmatched. The CDR3 is made up of 17 amino acids. Looked up from germline, CDR1 is MNHNY and CDR2 is SVGAGI (reference sequence). The CDR3 region has the DNA TGTGCCAGCAGTTACGGGGGACAGGGGCGAGGTATCGACGGCTACACCTTC. Protein product: CASSYGGQGRGIDGYTF.

This clonotype has a handful of counts. CDR3 DNA sequence: TGTGCCAGCAGCCCTCTAGGGTATTCGAGTGAGCAGTTCTTC. It specifies CASSPLGYSSEQFF. The chain joins TRBV5-4 to TRBJ2-1; D remains unclear. Deletions cut 4 bases from V and 9 bases from J, with 17 bases between. The length of the CDR3 is 14 residues. Germline lookup yields CDR1 SGHNT and CDR2 YYREEE (reference sequence).

The chain combines TRBV7-2 with TRBJ2-1; 11 positions agree with TRBD2. J lost 5 bases, V lost 4 bases, and 1 base had no gene match. The CDR3 runs to 14 residues. Germline assignment: CDR1 SGHTA and CDR2 FQGNSA. The DNA of the CDR3 is TGTGCCAGCAGCTCGACTAGCGGGAACAATGAGCAGTTCTTC. This sequence encodes CASSSTSGNNEQFF. Full variable domain (outside the CDR3, taken from reference TRBV7-2 and TRBJ2-1): GAGVSQSPSNKVTEKGKDVELRCDPISGHTALYWYRQSLGQGLEFLIYFQGNSAPDKSGLPSDRFSAERTGGSVSTLTIQRTQQEDSAVYLCASSSTSGNNEQFFGPGTRLTVL.

The chain combines TRBV24-1 with TRBJ2-5; 15 bases match TRBD2. The CDR3 length is 18 residues. The trim removed 4 bases at V and 2 bases at J, leaving 7 bases unmatched. Looked up from germline, CDR1 is KGHDR and CDR2 is SFDVKD. The CDR3 sequence: CATSDRTSGGARQETQYF. CDR3 in DNA: TGTGCCACCAGTGACCGGACTAGCGGGGGGGCCCGGCAAGAGACCCAGTACTTC.

This clonotype was seen a few times. This chain links TRBV5-1 with TRBJ2-7; no clear D. The ends were cut back, 3 bases at V and 6 bases at J, with 7 bases in the middle. Germline CDR1 reads SGHRS; CDR2 reads YFSETQ. CDR3 size: 11 residues. CDR3 region: CASSYLGEQYF. The DNA for the CDR3 is TGCGCCAGCAGCTACCTGGGCGAGCAGTACTTC.

This clonotype was seen more than once but under ten times. V is TRBV7-9 and J is TRBJ2-7, with TRBD1 matching 8 bases. This CDR3 comprises 12 residues. With V trimmed by 6 bases and J by 5 bases, 3 bases remained unmatched. Germline CDR1 reads SEHNR; CDR2 reads FQNEAQ (reference sequence). CDR3 bases: TGTGCCAGCAGGGACAGGGCCAACGAGCAGTACTTC. Its protein is CASRDRANEQYF.

J is TRBJ2-1 and V is TRBV2; D not certain. V lost 8 bases to trimming and J lost 0 bases, with 8 bases between them. CDR3 size: 13 residues. CDR1 and CDR2 from the germline V gene are SNHLY and FYNNEI. Written as DNA, the CDR3 is TGTGCCAGCCGCAGCCTCTCCTACAATGAGCAGTTCTTC. Translating gives CASRSLSYNEQFF.

The table lists this clonotype with a few counts. The V and J genes are TRBV4-3 and TRBJ1-5; D ambiguous. V was pared by 0 bases and J by 5 bases, with 8 bases between. This CDR3 contains 14 residues. Germline V lookup: CDR1 LGHNA, CDR2 YSLEER. In DNA form, the CDR3 reads TGCGCCAGCAGCCAAGAGTTCGGTTATCAGCCCCAGCATTTT. Encoded protein: CASSQEFGYQPQHF.

This clonotype was seen at least ten times. The chain uses TRBV12-3 or TRBV12-4 and TRBJ2-2, with a possible D match to TRBD1 (5 bases). V was pared by 6 bases and J by 0 bases, with 11 bases between. The CDR3 spans 15 residues. This CDR3 is CASRLQVANTGELFF. CDR3 nucleotides: TGTGCCAGCAGGCTACAGGTTGCGAACACCGGGGAGCTGTTTTTT.

This CDR3 reads CASSVIAGNIQYF. CDR3 DNA: TGTGCCAGCAGTGTAATAGCCGGGAACATTCAGTACTTC. V is TRBV7-2 and J is TRBJ2-4, with D hard to call. Trimming took 6 bases from V and 7 from J, leaving 13 bases between them. The CDR3 is made up of 13 amino acids. The V gene's germline CDR1 is SGHTA and CDR2 FQGNSA.

This clonotype was seen at least ten times. J is TRBJ1-1 and V is TRBV9; weak D call: TRBD1 (5 bases). CDR1 and CDR2 from the germline V gene are SGDLS and YYNGEE. With 4 bases removed from V and 7 bases from J, the gap between germline ends came to 8 bases. The CDR3 spans 11 residues. CDR3 DNA sequence: TGTGCCAGCAGCCTCGACAGTGAAGCTTTCTTT. Translated: CASSLDSEAFF.

The sample holds a few counts of this clonotype. The chain uses TRBV19 and TRBJ2-5; maybe TRBD1 (7 bases). The germline gives CDR1 LNHDA, CDR2 SQIVND (reference sequence). The V end was cut by 3 bases, the J end by 1 base, with 9 bases between. The CDR3 has 14 amino acids. In DNA, the CDR3 is TGTGCCAGTAGTATCCAGGGGGGCCAAGAGACCCAGTACTTC. Its protein is CASSIQGGQETQYF.